This T cell receptor beta chain was sequenced during a study of blood T cell repertoires in COVID-19. Method: immunoSEQ multiplex PCR; TCRdb's copy keeps in-frame clones and lacks some. The sample yields 300,000 to 400,000 clones, roughly 90% seen once. Study members were between about 18 and 100 years old and lived in approximately 25 US regions. This CDR3 region has 15 residues. The germline V gene has CDR1 MGHRA and CDR2 YSYEKL. The V and J ends lost 3 bases and 4 bases, in that order; junction bases with no gene match: 5. V usage is TRBV4-1 and J usage is TRBJ2-3; 9 bases are a match to TRBD1. The sequenced sample was PBMCs or T cells enriched from blood (not recorded which). The receptor was derived from a woman between 25 and 40 years old with acute COVID-19. The CDR3 protein is CASSQLGTGPDTQYF. The CDR3 nucleotides are TGCGCCAGCAGCCAGCTCGGGACAGGGCCAGATACGCAGTATTTT.